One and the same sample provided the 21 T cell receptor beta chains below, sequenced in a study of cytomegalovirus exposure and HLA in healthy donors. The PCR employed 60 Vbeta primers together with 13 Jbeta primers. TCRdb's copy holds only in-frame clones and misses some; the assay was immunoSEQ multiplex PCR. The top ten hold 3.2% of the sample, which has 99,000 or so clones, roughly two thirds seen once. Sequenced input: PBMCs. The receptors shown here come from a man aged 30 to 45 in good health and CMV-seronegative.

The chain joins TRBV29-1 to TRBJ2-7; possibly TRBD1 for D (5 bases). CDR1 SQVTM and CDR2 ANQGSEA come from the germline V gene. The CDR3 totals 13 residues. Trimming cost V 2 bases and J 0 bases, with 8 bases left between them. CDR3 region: CSVERGDSYEQYF. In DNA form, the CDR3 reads TGCAGCGTTGAAAGGGGCGACTCCTACGAGCAGTACTTC.

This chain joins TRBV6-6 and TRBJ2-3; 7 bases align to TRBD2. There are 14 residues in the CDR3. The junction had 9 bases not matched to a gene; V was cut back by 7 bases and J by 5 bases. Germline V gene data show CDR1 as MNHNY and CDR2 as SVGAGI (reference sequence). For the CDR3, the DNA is TGTGCCAGCATTTCCGGGAGGCGGGTAGATACGCAGTATTTT. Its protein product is CASISGRRVDTQYF.

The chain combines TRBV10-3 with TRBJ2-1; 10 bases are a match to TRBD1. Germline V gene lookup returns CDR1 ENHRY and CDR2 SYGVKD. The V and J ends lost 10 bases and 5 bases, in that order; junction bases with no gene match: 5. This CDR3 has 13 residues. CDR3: CATRDRGDNEQFF. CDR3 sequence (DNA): TGTGCCACCCGGGACAGGGGCGACAATGAGCAGTTCTTC.

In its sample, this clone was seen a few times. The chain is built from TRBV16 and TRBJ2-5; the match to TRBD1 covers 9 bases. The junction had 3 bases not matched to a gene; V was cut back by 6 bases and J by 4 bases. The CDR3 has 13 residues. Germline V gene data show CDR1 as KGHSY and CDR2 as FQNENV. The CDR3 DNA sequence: TGTGCCAGCAGTCGGGGACAGGGAGAGACCCAGTACTTC. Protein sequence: CASSRGQGETQYF.

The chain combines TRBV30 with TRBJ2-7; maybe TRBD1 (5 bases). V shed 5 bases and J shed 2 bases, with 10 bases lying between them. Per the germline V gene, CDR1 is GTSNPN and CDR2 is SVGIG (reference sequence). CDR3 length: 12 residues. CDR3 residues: CAWGHRTYEQYF. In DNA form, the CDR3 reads TGTGCCTGGGGACATCGGACCTACGAGCAGTACTTC.

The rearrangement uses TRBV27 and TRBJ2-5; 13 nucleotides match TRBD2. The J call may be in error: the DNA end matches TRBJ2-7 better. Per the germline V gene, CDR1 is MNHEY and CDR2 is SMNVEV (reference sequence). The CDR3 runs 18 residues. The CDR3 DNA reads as TGTGCCAGTCGGACTAGCGGGAGCCCTGGGGGCGGGTCCTACGAGCAGTACTTC. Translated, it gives CASRTSGSPGGGSYEQYF.

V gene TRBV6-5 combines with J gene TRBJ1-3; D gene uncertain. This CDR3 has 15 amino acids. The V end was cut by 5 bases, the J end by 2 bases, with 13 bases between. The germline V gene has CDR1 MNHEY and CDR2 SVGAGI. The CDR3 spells CASSADGFPGNTIYF. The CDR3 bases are TGTGCCAGCAGTGCCGACGGGTTCCCTGGAAACACCATATATTTT.

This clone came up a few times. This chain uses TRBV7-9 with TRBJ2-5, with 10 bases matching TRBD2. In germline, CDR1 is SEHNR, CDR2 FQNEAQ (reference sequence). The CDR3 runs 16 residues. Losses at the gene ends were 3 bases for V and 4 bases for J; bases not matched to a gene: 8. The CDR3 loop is CASSFQAGGLSETQYF. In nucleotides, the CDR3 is TGTGCCAGCAGCTTTCAAGCGGGAGGGCTCTCAGAGACCCAGTACTTC.

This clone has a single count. The CDR3 coding sequence is TGCAGCGTGTTGGACAGGGCCACTAGCACAGATACGCAGTATTTT. Translating gives CSVLDRATSTDTQYF. The chain carries TRBV29-1 and TRBJ2-3, with TRBD1 identical over 8 bases. With 6 bases clipped from V and 0 bases from J, the junction kept 8 bases outside the gene matches. The CDR3 is 15 residues long. Looked up from germline, CDR1 is SQVTM and CDR2 is ANQGSEA.

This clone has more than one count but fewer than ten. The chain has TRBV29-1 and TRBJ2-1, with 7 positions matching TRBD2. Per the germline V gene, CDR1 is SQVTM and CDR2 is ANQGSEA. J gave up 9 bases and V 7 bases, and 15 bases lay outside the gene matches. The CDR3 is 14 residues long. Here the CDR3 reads CSGATSAALSEQFF. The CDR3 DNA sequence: TGCAGCGGCGCTACTAGCGCCGCTTTGAGTGAGCAGTTCTTC.

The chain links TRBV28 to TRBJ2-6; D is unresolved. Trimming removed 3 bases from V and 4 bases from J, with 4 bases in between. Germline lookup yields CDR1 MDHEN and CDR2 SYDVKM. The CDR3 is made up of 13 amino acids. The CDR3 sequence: CASSLRGANVLTF. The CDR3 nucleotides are TGTGCCAGCAGTTTGAGGGGGGCCAACGTCCTGACTTTC.

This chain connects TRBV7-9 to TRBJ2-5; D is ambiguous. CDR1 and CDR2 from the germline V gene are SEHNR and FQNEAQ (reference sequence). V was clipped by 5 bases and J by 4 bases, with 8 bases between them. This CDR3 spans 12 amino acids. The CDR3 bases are TGTGCCAGCAGCCGAAATAGAGAGACCCAGTACTTC. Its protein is CASSRNRETQYF.

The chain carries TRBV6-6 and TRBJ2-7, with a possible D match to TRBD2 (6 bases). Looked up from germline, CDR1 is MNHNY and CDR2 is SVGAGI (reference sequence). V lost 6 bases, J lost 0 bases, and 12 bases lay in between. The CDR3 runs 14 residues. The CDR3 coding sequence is TGTGCCAGCAGGCGGGACGGCGACTCCTACGAGCAGTACTTC. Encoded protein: CASRRDGDSYEQYF.

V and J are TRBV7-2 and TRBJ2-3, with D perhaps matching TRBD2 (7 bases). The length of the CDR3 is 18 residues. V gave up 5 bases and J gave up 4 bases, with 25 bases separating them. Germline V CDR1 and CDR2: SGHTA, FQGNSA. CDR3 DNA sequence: TGTGCCAGCAGCCTAAAGGGAGGGCTGGGGGCGAGAGCAGATACGCAGTATTTT. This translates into CASSLKGGLGARADTQYF.

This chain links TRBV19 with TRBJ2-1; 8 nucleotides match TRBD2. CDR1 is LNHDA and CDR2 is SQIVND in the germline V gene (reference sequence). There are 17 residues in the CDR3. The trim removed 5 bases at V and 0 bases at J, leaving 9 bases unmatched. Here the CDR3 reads CASSFSAGDSSYNEQFF. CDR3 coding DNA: TGTGCCAGTAGTTTCTCAGCGGGAGACAGCTCCTACAATGAGCAGTTCTTC.

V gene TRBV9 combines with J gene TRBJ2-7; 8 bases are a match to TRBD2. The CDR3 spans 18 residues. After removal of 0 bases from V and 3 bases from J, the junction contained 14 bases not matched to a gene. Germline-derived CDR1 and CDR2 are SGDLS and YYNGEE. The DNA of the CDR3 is TGTGCCAGCAGCGTAGAAGAGGTTCCCGGGAGGGACCGCTACGAGCAGTACTTC. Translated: CASSVEEVPGRDRYEQYF.

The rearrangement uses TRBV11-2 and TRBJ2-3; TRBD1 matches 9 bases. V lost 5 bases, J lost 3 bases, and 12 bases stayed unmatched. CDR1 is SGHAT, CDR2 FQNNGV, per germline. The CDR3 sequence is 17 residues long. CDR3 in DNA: TGTGCCAGCAGCGGAAAAAGACCGGGACAGGGAACAGATACGCAGTATTTT. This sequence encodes CASSGKRPGQGTDTQYF.

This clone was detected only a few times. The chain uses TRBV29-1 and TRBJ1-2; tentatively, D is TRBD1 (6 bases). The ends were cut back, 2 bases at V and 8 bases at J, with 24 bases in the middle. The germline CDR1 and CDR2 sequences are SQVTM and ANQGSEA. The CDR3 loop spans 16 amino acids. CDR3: CSVEIASGQFGRGYTF. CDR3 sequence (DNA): TGCAGCGTTGAAATCGCCTCCGGACAGTTCGGTAGGGGCTACACCTTC.

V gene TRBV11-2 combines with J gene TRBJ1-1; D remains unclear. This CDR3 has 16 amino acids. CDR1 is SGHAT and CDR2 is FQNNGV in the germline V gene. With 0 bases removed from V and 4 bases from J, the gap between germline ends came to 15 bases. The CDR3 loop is CASSLEFGKMSTEAFF. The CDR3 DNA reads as TGTGCCAGCAGCTTAGAGTTCGGTAAGATGAGCACTGAAGCTTTCTTT.

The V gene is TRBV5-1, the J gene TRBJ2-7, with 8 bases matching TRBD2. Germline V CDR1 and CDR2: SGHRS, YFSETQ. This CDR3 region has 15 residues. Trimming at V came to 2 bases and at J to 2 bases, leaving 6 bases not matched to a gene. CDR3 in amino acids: CASSFLGTSAYEQYF. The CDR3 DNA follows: TGCGCCAGCAGCTTTCTCGGGACTAGTGCCTACGAGCAGTACTTC.

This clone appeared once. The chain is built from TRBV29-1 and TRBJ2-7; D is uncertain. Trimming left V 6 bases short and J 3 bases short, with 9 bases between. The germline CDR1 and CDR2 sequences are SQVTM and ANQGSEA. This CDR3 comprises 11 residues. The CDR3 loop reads CSVNIGYEQYF. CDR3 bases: TGCAGCGTAAATATCGGCTACGAGCAGTACTTC.